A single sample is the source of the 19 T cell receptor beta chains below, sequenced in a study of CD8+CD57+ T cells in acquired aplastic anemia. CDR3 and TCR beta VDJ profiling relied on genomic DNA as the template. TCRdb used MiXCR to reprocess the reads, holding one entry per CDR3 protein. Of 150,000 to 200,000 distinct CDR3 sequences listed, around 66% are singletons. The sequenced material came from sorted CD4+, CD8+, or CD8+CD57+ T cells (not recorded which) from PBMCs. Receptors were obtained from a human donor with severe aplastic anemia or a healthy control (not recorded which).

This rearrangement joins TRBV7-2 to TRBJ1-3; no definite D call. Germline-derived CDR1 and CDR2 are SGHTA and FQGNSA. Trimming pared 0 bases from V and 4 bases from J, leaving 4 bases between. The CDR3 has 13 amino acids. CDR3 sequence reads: CASSLALGNTIYF. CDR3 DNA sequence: TGTGCCAGCAGCTTAGCACTGGGAAACACCATATATTTT.

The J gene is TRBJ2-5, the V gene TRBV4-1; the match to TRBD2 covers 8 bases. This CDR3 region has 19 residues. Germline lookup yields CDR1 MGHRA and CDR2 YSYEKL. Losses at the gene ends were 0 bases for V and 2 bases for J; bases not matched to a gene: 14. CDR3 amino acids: CASSQDRTAGGNLQETQYF. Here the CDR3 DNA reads TGCGCCAGCAGCCAAGATCGTACGGCGGGGGGCAACCTACAAGAGACCCAGTACTTC.

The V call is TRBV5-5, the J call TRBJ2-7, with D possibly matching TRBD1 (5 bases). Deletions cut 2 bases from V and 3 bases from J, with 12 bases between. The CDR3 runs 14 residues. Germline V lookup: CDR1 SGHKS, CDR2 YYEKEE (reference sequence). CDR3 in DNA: TGTGCCAGCAGCTTACAGGTGAAAAACTACGAGCAGTACTTC. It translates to CASSLQVKNYEQYF.

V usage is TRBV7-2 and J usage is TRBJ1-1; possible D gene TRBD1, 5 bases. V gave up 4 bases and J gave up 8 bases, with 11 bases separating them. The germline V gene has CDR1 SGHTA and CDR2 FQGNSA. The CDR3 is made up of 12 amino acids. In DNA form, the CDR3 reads TGTGCCAGCAGCTCGCCGGGACCCGAAGCTTTCTTT. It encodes CASSSPGPEAFF.

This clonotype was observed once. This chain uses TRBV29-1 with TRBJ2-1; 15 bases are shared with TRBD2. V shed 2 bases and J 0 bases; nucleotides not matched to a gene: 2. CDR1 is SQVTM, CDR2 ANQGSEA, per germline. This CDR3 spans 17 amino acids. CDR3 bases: TGCAGCGTTGAACCGGGACTAGCGGGAGGCTCCTACAATGAGCAGTTCTTC. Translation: CSVEPGLAGGSYNEQFF.

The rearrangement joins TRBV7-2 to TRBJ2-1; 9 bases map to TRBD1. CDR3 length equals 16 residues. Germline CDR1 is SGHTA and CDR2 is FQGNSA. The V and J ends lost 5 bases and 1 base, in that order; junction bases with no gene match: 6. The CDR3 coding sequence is TGTGCCAGCAGCATCCGGACAGGGGCGTCCTACAATGAGCAGTTCTTC. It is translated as CASSIRTGASYNEQFF.

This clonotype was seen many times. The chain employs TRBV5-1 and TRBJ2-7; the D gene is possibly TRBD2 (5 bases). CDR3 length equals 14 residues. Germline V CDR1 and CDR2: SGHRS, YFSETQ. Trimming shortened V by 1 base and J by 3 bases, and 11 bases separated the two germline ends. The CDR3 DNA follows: TGCGCCAGCAGCTTGCTCCGGGGAGACTACGAGCAGTACTTC. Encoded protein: CASSLLRGDYEQYF.

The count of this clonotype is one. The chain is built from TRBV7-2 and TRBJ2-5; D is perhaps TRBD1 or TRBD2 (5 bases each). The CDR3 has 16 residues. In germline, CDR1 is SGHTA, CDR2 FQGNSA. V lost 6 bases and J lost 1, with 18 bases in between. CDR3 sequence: CASSFPLTRGQETQYF. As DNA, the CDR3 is TGTGCCAGCAGTTTTCCACTAACTAGGGGCCAAGAGACCCAGTACTTC. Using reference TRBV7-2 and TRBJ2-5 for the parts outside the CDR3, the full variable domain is GAGVSQSPSNKVTEKGKDVELRCDPISGHTALYWYRQSLGQGLEFLIYFQGNSAPDKSGLPSDRFSAERTGGSVSTLTIQRTQQEDSAVYLCASSFPLTRGQETQYFGPGTRLLVL.

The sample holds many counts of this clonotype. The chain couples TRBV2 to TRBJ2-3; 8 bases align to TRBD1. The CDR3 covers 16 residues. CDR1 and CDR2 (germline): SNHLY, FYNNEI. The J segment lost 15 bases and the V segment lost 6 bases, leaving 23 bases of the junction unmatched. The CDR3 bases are TGTGCCAGCAGATATACCCAGGGGGCTGAAATGATGGCGAGATATTTT. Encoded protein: CASRYTQGAEMMARYF.

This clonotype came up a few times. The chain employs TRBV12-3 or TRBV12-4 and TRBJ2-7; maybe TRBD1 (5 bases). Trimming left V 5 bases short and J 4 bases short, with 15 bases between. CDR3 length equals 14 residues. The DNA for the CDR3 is TGTGCCAGCAGTCCCTCAGGGTGGTCTTACGAGCAGTACTTC. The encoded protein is CASSPSGWSYEQYF.

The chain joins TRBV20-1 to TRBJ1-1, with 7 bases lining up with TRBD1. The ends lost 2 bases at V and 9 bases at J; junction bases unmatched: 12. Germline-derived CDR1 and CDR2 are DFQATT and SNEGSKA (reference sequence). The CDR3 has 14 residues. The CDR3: CSARPETGMVQAFF. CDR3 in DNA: TGCAGTGCTAGACCCGAGACAGGGATGGTCCAAGCTTTCTTT.

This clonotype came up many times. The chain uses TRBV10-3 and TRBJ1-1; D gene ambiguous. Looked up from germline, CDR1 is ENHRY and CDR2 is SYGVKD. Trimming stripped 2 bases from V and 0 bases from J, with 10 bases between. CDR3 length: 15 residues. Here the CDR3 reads CAISEARGMNTEAFF. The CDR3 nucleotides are TGTGCCATCAGTGAGGCCCGAGGGATGAACACTGAAGCTTTCTTT.

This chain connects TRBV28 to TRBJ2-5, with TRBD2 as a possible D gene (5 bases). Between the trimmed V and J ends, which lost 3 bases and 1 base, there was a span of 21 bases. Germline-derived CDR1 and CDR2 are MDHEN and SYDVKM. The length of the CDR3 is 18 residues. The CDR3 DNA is TGTGCCAGCAGTTTGTCCCCCTTTATCGAGGGTGCCCAAGAGACCCAGTACTTC. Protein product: CASSLSPFIEGAQETQYF.

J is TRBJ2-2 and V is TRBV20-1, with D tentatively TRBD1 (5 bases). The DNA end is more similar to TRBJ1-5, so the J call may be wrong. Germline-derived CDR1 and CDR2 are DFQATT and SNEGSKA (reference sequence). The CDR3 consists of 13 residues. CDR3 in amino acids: CSATLGERQPQHF. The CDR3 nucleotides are TGCAGTGCAACCCTAGGGGAGAGACAGCCCCAGCATTTT.

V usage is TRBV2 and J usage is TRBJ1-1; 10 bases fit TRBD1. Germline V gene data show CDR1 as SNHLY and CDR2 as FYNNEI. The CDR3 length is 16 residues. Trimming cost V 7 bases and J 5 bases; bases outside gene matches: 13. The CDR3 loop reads CASKVRLGTGDTEAFF. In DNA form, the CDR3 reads TGTGCCAGCAAGGTCCGTCTTGGGACAGGGGATACTGAAGCTTTCTTT.

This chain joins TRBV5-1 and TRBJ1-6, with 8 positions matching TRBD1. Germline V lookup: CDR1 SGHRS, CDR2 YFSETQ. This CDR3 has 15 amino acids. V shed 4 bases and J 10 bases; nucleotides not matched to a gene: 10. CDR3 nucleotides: TGCGCCAGCAGCCAGGGGGCAGGGGTAGGATCACCCCTCCACTTT. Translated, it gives CASSQGAGVGSPLHF.

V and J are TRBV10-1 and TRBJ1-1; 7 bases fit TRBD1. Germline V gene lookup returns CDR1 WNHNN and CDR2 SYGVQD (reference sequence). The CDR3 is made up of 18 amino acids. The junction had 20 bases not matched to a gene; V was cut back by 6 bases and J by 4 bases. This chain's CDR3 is CASREATRQGESRTEAFF. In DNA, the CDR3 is TGCGCCAGCAGGGAAGCTACGCGACAGGGAGAATCTCGCACTGAAGCTTTCTTT.

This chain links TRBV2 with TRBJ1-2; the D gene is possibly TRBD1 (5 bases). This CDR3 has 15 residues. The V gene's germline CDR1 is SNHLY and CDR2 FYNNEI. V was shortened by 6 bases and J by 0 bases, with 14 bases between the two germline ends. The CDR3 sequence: CASSRTLNPNYGYTF. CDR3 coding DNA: TGTGCCAGCAGCCGGACACTTAACCCTAACTATGGCTACACCTTC. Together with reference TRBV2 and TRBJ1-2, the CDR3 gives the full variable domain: EPEVTQTPSHQVTQMGQEVILRCVPISNHLYFYWYRQILGQKVEFLVSFYNNEISEKSEIFDDQFSVERPDGSNFTLKIRSTKLEDSAMYFCASSRTLNPNYGYTFGSGTRLTVV.

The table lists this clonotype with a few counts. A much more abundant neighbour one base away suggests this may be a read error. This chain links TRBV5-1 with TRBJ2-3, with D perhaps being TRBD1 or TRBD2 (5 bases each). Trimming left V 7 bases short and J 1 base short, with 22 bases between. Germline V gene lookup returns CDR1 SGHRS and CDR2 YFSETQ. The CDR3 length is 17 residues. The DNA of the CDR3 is TGCGCCAGCCGCCGGCTAGCTGGGGGAAGGGGCACAGATACGCAGTATTTT. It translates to CASRRLAGGRGTDTQYF. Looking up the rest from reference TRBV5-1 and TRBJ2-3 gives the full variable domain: KAGVTQTPRYLIKTRGQQVTLSCSPISGHRSVSWYQQTPGQGLQFLFEYFSETQRNKGNFPGRFSGRQFSNSRSEMNVSTLELGDSALYLCASRRLAGGRGTDTQYFGPGTRLTVL.